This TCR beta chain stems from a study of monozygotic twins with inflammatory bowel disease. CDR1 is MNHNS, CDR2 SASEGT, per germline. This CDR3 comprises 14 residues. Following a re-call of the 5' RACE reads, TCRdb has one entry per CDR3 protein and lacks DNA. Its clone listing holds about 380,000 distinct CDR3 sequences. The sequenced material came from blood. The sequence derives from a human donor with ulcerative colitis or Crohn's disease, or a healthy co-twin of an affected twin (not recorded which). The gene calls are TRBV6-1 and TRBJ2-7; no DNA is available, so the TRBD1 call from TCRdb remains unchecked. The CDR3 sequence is CASSQFRDRDEQYF.